A selection of T cell receptor beta chains follows, all from one sample in a study of memory CD4+ T cells and cytomegalovirus serostatus. TCRdb keeps only in-frame clones here, not all; method: immunoSEQ multiplex PCR. The sample yields around 57,000 clones, roughly 80% seen once. The sequencing input was memory CD4+ T cells from blood. All receptors derive from an adult in good health and CMV-seronegative. Some clones in this sample may be carry-over from other donors' samples. CDR3s include the opening cysteine and the closing phenylalanine or tryptophan. Each record gives: D gene, J gene, V gene, clone size, CDR3 protein, CDR3 DNA. D genes are given only for firm matches. Where a row states a size, it is once, few, many or the class of an expanded clone; other rows omit it.

d_call: NA; j_call: TRBJ1-2; v_call: TRBV5-1; clone_size: NA; cdr3_aa: CASSSTGGQPYGYTF; cdr3_nt: TGCGCCAGCAGCTCCACGGGTGGACAGCCCTATGGCTACACCTTC
d_call: NA; j_call: TRBJ1-1; v_call: TRBV6-5; clone_size: NA; cdr3_aa: CASSYSYDTEAFF; cdr3_nt: TGTGCCAGCAGTTACTCGTACGACACTGAAGCTTTCTTT
d_call: NA; j_call: TRBJ1-1; v_call: TRBV30; clone_size: NA; cdr3_aa: CACRHLESRTEAFF; cdr3_nt: TGTGCCTGCCGACACTTGGAGAGTCGAACTGAAGCTTTCTTT
d_call: NA; j_call: TRBJ1-2; v_call: TRBV30; clone_size: once; cdr3_aa: CAWSVLGRERGHTF; cdr3_nt: TGTGCCTGGAGTGTACTGGGCAGGGAAAGGGGCCACACCTTC
d_call: NA; j_call: TRBJ2-6; v_call: TRBV5-6; clone_size: NA; cdr3_aa: CASSLVGVGANVLTF; cdr3_nt: TGTGCCAGCAGCTTGGTTGGGGTTGGGGCCAACGTCCTGACTTTC
d_call: NA; j_call: TRBJ1-2; v_call: TRBV5-4; clone_size: few; cdr3_aa: CASSLVGTHYGYTF; cdr3_nt: TGTGCCAGCAGCTTGGTCGGGACACACTATGGCTACACCTTC
d_call: NA; j_call: TRBJ1-1; v_call: TRBV5-1; clone_size: NA; cdr3_aa: CASSTPGPEAFF; cdr3_nt: TGCGCCAGCAGCACCCCCGGACCTGAAGCTTTCTTT
d_call: TRBD1; j_call: TRBJ2-7; v_call: TRBV4-1; clone_size: NA; cdr3_aa: CASSQVGQKGYEQYF; cdr3_nt: TGCGCCAGCAGCCAAGTGGGACAGAAGGGCTACGAGCAGTACTTC
d_call: NA; j_call: TRBJ1-6; v_call: TRBV7-9; clone_size: NA; cdr3_aa: CASSRANSPLHF; cdr3_nt: TGTGCCAGCAGCCGAGCTAATTCACCCCTCCACTTT
d_call: TRBD1; j_call: TRBJ1-1; v_call: TRBV5-6; clone_size: NA; cdr3_aa: CASRSRDRGRAFF; cdr3_nt: TGTGCCAGCAGGTCCCGGGACAGGGGACGAGCTTTCTTT
d_call: NA; j_call: TRBJ2-3; v_call: TRBV9; clone_size: NA; cdr3_aa: CASSVSSTDTQYF; cdr3_nt: TGTGCCAGCAGCGTGAGCTCCACAGATACGCAGTATTTT
d_call: NA; j_call: TRBJ2-7; v_call: TRBV18; clone_size: NA; cdr3_aa: CASSPGHNYEQYF; cdr3_nt: TGTGCCAGCTCCCCGGGACACAACTACGAGCAGTACTTC
d_call: NA; j_call: TRBJ2-3; v_call: TRBV27; clone_size: NA; cdr3_aa: CASRVFSTDTQYF; cdr3_nt: TGTGCCAGCAGAGTTTTTAGCACAGATACGCAGTATTTT
d_call: NA; j_call: TRBJ2-7; v_call: TRBV28; clone_size: once; cdr3_aa: CASSLWGFISNQYF; cdr3_nt: TGTGCCAGCAGTTTATGGGGCTTTATCTCCAATCAGTACTTC
d_call: NA; j_call: TRBJ1-4; v_call: TRBV7-2; clone_size: once; cdr3_aa: CASSLDTSTNEKLFF; cdr3_nt: TGTGCCAGCAGCTTAGACACCTCAACTAATGAAAAACTGTTTTTT
d_call: NA; j_call: TRBJ1-1; v_call: TRBV5-1; clone_size: once; cdr3_aa: CASSSLGAAAFF; cdr3_nt: TGCGCCAGCAGCTCCCTCGGGGCGGCAGCTTTCTTT
d_call: TRBD1; j_call: TRBJ2-1; v_call: TRBV28; clone_size: NA; cdr3_aa: CASSPARGDRTYNEQFF; cdr3_nt: TGTGCCAGCAGTCCGGCTCGTGGGGACAGGACTTACAATGAGCAGTTCTTC
d_call: NA; j_call: TRBJ2-1; v_call: TRBV6-6; clone_size: NA; cdr3_aa: CASTVRGGHNEQFF; cdr3_nt: TGTGCCAGCACGGTACGAGGGGGTCACAATGAGCAGTTCTTC
d_call: NA; j_call: TRBJ1-2; v_call: TRBV7-2; clone_size: few; cdr3_aa: CASSVGRGLPPYGYTF; cdr3_nt: TGTGCCAGCAGCGTAGGTAGGGGCCTACCACCCTATGGCTACACCTTC
d_call: NA; j_call: TRBJ2-1; v_call: TRBV27; clone_size: few; cdr3_aa: CASSLGRHTYNEQFF; cdr3_nt: TGTGCCAGCAGTTTAGGGCGCCACACCTACAATGAGCAGTTCTTC
d_call: TRBD1; j_call: TRBJ1-2; v_call: TRBV19; clone_size: NA; cdr3_aa: CASSIGPTGQGPYGYTF; cdr3_nt: TGTGCCAGTAGTATTGGGCCGACGGGACAGGGGCCATATGGCTACACCTTC
d_call: NA; j_call: TRBJ1-4; v_call: TRBV7-4; clone_size: NA; cdr3_aa: CASSLGMATNEKLFF; cdr3_nt: TGTGCCAGCAGCTTAGGAATGGCAACTAATGAAAAACTGTTTTTT
d_call: TRBD1; j_call: TRBJ2-2; v_call: TRBV7-2; clone_size: NA; cdr3_aa: CASSARTGADYTGELFF; cdr3_nt: TGTGCCAGCAGCGCGCGGACAGGGGCCGATTACACCGGGGAGCTGTTTTTT
d_call: NA; j_call: TRBJ1-1; v_call: TRBV9; clone_size: NA; cdr3_aa: CASSVAPDTEAFF; cdr3_nt: TGTGCCAGCAGCGTAGCCCCGGACACTGAAGCTTTCTTT
d_call: TRBD2; j_call: TRBJ2-1; v_call: TRBV18; clone_size: NA; cdr3_aa: CASSPSSRAGNREQFF; cdr3_nt: TGTGCCAGCTCACCCTCTTCCAGAGCGGGGAACCGTGAGCAGTTCTTC
d_call: NA; j_call: TRBJ1-2; v_call: TRBV7-2; clone_size: NA; cdr3_aa: CASSPRTPYYGYTF; cdr3_nt: TGTGCCAGCAGCCCACGGACTCCCTACTATGGCTACACCTTC
d_call: NA; j_call: TRBJ1-4; v_call: TRBV6-5; clone_size: once; cdr3_aa: CASSYLGGSKRKLFF; cdr3_nt: TGTGCCAGCAGTTACCTGGGGGGTTCGAAGCGGAAACTGTTTTTT
d_call: TRBD2; j_call: TRBJ2-3; v_call: TRBV30; clone_size: NA; cdr3_aa: CAWSLAGGRGDTQYF; cdr3_nt: TGTGCCTGGAGTTTAGCGGGAGGGAGAGGAGATACGCAGTATTTT
d_call: TRBD1; j_call: TRBJ2-2; v_call: TRBV7-3; clone_size: NA; cdr3_aa: CASSWTGADGELFF; cdr3_nt: TGTGCCAGCAGCTGGACAGGGGCGGACGGGGAGCTGTTTTTT
d_call: NA; j_call: TRBJ1-4; v_call: TRBV19; clone_size: NA; cdr3_aa: CATSSGAGPEKLFF; cdr3_nt: TGTGCCACCTCCTCAGGGGCCGGACCTGAAAAACTGTTTTTT
d_call: NA; j_call: TRBJ2-7; v_call: TRBV28; clone_size: NA; cdr3_aa: CASKAGTHSYEQYF; cdr3_nt: TGTGCCAGCAAGGCAGGGACTCATTCCTACGAGCAGTACTTC
d_call: TRBD1; j_call: TRBJ1-1; v_call: TRBV10-2; clone_size: NA; cdr3_aa: CASSDGTERTEAFF; cdr3_nt: TGCGCCAGCAGTGATGGGACAGAGAGAACTGAAGCTTTCTTT
d_call: NA; j_call: TRBJ2-5; v_call: TRBV5-1; clone_size: NA; cdr3_aa: CASSLGAMAGQETQYF; cdr3_nt: TGCGCCAGCAGCTTGGGCGCCATGGCGGGACAAGAGACCCAGTACTTC
d_call: TRBD2; j_call: TRBJ2-6; v_call: TRBV7-9; clone_size: NA; cdr3_aa: CASSPSPGTISGANVLTF; cdr3_nt: TGTGCCAGCAGCCCGAGTCCCGGGACTATATCTGGGGCCAACGTCCTGACTTTC